One and the same sample provided the 6 T cell receptor beta chains below, sequenced in a study of response to subunit inactivated influenza vaccine. Using its own MiXCR run on the RT-PCR reads, TCRdb lists one record per CDR3 protein. Here the sample spans around 790,000 distinct CDR3 sequences, around 20% being singletons. This specimen consisted of PBMCs from blood, obtained roughly 5 days after vaccination. The receptors come from a man aged 45-65 years who received an inactivated influenza vaccine.

This clonotype has only a few counts. The V gene is TRBV7-2, the J gene TRBJ2-1; D call uncertain. The germline V gene encodes CDR1 SGHTA and CDR2 FQGNSA. V was trimmed by 4 bases and J by 10 bases, leaving 14 bases between them. This CDR3 spans 13 amino acids. The CDR3 DNA follows: TGTGCCAGCAGCTCCACCTCGGCCGGAGAGCAGTTCTTC. Its protein product is CASSSTSAGEQFF.

The chain is built from TRBV6-2 or TRBV6-3 and TRBJ2-7, with D perhaps matching TRBD2 (5 bases). Looked up from germline, CDR1 is MNHEY and CDR2 is SVGEGT. The germline V and J ends were trimmed by 7 bases and 3 bases, with 16 bases remaining between them. The CDR3 has 14 amino acids. CDR3 DNA: TGTGCCAGCAATCAAGACGGGATGCGCTACGAGCAGTACTTC. Translating gives CASNQDGMRYEQYF.

The rearrangement links TRBV18 to TRBJ2-4; D is unclear. V was pared by 9 bases and J by 0 bases, with 12 bases between. The CDR3 sequence is 14 residues long. The V gene's germline CDR1 is KGHSH and CDR2 LQKENI. The CDR3 is CASLVDLAKNIQYF. Written as DNA, the CDR3 is TGTGCCAGTCTGGTGGATCTAGCCAAAAACATTCAGTACTTC.

As to this clonotype: An end of the junction differs from the germline gene, which may be a read error. The chain carries TRBV3-1 and TRBJ2-7; 9 bases agree with TRBD1. The CDR3 covers 12 residues. The germline V gene encodes CDR1 LGHDT and CDR2 YNNKEL (reference sequence). CDR3 in amino acids: CASSQEGTGLDF. CDR3 sequence (DNA): TGTGCCAGCAGCCAAGAAGGGACAGGGTTGGACTTC.

The rearrangement joins TRBV20-1 to TRBJ2-4; the D gene is possibly TRBD1 (6 bases). Germline CDR1 DFQATT, CDR2 SNEGSKA (reference sequence). The length of the CDR3 is 13 residues. The V end lost 3 bases, the J end lost 5 bases, and 11 bases lay between the germline ends. CDR3 DNA sequence: TGCAGTGCTAGTAGACAGGAACAAAACATTCAGTACTTC. Amino acids: CSASRQEQNIQYF.

This clonotype came up many times. The V gene is TRBV20-1, the J gene TRBJ2-1; maybe TRBD2 (6 bases). Trimming left V 3 bases short and J 1 base short, with 10 bases between. Germline V gene sequence: CDR1 DFQATT, CDR2 SNEGSKA (reference sequence). The CDR3 consists of 14 residues. Written as DNA, the CDR3 is TGCAGTGCTAGGCTCAGCGGGTCCTACAATGAGCAGTTCTTC. This codes for CSARLSGSYNEQFF.